These 25 T cell receptor beta chains were sequenced from one sample in a study of blood T cells in healthy people across ages. A second PCR, run for 7 to 11 cycles, used a sample-barcoded 5' primer plus a J-beta primer mix. A single record per CDR3 protein comes from TCRdb applying MiXCR to the 5' RACE reads. The profile shows 1.2 million to 1.5 million distinct CDR3 sequences, 35% to 45% of them singletons. Sequences were obtained from blood. The receptors here all came from a woman aged 18-35 years in good health.

At least ten counts were recorded for this clonotype. The CDR3 region is CASSESGETQYF. CDR3 nucleotide sequence: TGTGCCAGCAGCGAGTCCGGAGAGACCCAGTACTTC. The chain is built from TRBV6-1 and TRBJ2-5; D not resolved. V was clipped by 6 bases and J by 4 bases, with 9 bases between them. There are 12 residues in the CDR3. Germline CDR1 and CDR2: MNHNS and SASEGT.

The CDR3 DNA is TGCGCCAGCAGCTTGTCAGGCCTAGCGAGGTACAATGAGCAGTACTTC. Amino acids: CASSLSGLARYNEQYF. V and J are TRBV5-1 and TRBJ2-1; a possible D gene is TRBD2 (6 bases). Matching the DNA end better, TRBJ2-7 makes the J call doubtful. CDR1 is SGHRS and CDR2 is YFSETQ in the germline V gene. CDR3 size: 16 residues.

The chain uses TRBV6-4 and TRBJ2-3; D gene uncertain. CDR3 size: 13 residues. Trimming removed 8 bases from V and 2 bases from J, with 11 bases in between. Per the germline V gene, CDR1 is MRHNA and CDR2 is SNTAGT. CDR3 region: CASGSLTTDTQYF. In DNA form, the CDR3 reads TGTGCCAGCGGCTCCCTGACCACAGATACGCAGTATTTT.

The chain combines TRBV6-1 with TRBJ1-5; D may be TRBD1 (5 bases). The CDR3 has 15 amino acids. Germline-derived CDR1 and CDR2 are MNHNS and SASEGT. Trimming stripped 7 bases from V and 3 bases from J, with 16 bases between. CDR3 residues: CASILGVWNNQPQHF. The DNA for the CDR3 is TGTGCCAGCATTTTAGGGGTTTGGAACAATCAGCCCCAGCATTTT.

This chain joins TRBV20-1 and TRBJ2-4; TRBD2 matches 12 bases. This CDR3 is 14 amino acids long. Looked up from germline, CDR1 is DFQATT and CDR2 is SNEGSKA (reference sequence). With 6 bases clipped from V and 3 bases from J, the junction kept 3 bases outside the gene matches. DNA for the CDR3: TGCAGTGCCCGACTAGCGGGGGACAAAAACATTCAGTACTTC. It encodes CSARLAGDKNIQYF.

This clonotype was seen more than once but under ten times. The V and J genes are TRBV7-9 and TRBJ2-7; D is uncertain. Trimming left V 5 bases short and J 4 bases short, with 15 bases between. Germline CDR1 is SEHNR and CDR2 is FQNEAQ (reference sequence). The CDR3 has 14 amino acids. DNA for the CDR3: TGTGCCAGCAGCGCCCAACCCCAATCGTACGAGCAGTACTTC. As protein: CASSAQPQSYEQYF.

The genes are TRBV10-3 and TRBJ2-5, with 12 bases that match TRBD1. After removal of 8 bases from V and 2 bases from J, the junction contained 6 bases not matched to a gene. CDR3 length equals 15 residues. The germline CDR1 and CDR2 sequences are ENHRY and SYGVKD. The CDR3 is CAIDSGQGAQETQYF. CDR3 nucleotide sequence: TGTGCCATCGACTCGGGACAGGGGGCTCAAGAGACCCAGTACTTC.

DNA for the CDR3: TGTGCCAGCAGCCTAACCATGGAGCTCCACGAGCAGTACTTC. Amino acids: CASSLTMELHEQYF. V gene TRBV7-4 combines with J gene TRBJ2-7; D remains unclear. Trimming took 5 bases from V and 5 from J, leaving 16 bases between them. Germline CDR1 is SGHVT and CDR2 is SQSDAQ. The CDR3 has 14 amino acids.

This clonotype has more than one count but fewer than ten. This sequence joins TRBV10-3 and TRBJ2-7; perhaps D is TRBD1 or TRBD2 (5 bases each). The DNA end is a closer match to TRBJ2-5, so the J assignment may be wrong. The CDR3 is 17 amino acids. Germline loops: CDR1 ENHRY, CDR2 SYGVKD. The CDR3 protein is CAISGKPYLLEGETQYF. CDR3 in DNA: TGTGCCATCAGTGGGAAGCCTTACCTATTAGAGGGGGAGACCCAGTACTTC.

This chain connects TRBV14 to TRBJ2-3, with 8 bases matching TRBD2. The CDR3 extends over 19 amino acids. The V and J ends lost 4 bases and 1 base, in that order; junction bases with no gene match: 16. Germline V gene lookup returns CDR1 SGHDN and CDR2 FVKESK. Written as DNA, the CDR3 is TGTGCCAGCAGCCCCGGGTACGAGCGGGAGCCAGTCCGCACAGATACGCAGTATTTT. It specifies CASSPGYEREPVRTDTQYF.

Notes on this clonotype: The germline gene is not matched at one end of the junction; a read error may be the cause. The rearrangement joins TRBV15 to TRBJ2-1; D may be TRBD1 (6 bases). This CDR3 has 17 residues. Germline V gives CDR1 LNHNV, CDR2 YYDKDF (reference sequence). The DNA for the CDR3 is TGTGCCACCGGCAGATCTCAGCCGACAGGCATTGACAATGAGCAGTTCTTC. This sequence encodes CATGRSQPTGIDNEQFF.

This clonotype turned up a few times. The chain recombines TRBV6-2 or TRBV6-3 with TRBJ1-2; no clear D gene. Germline V CDR1 and CDR2: MNHEY, SVGEGT. The CDR3 runs 11 residues. The V gene lost 4 bases and the J gene lost 7 bases, with 7 bases spanning the gap. The CDR3 DNA follows: TGTGCCAGCAGTTCCCCGACTGGCTACACCTTC. Encoded protein: CASSSPTGYTF.

This clonotype was seen ten or more times. This chain joins TRBV6-5 and TRBJ2-1; 8 positions agree with TRBD2. This CDR3 has 15 residues. Germline values: CDR1 MNHEY, CDR2 SVGAGI. Unmatched junction bases numbered 9, after V lost 8 bases and J lost 3 bases. CDR3 nucleotides: TGTGCCAGCCGGTTAGGCGGGGGGATCTACAATGAGCAGTTCTTC. It encodes CASRLGGGIYNEQFF.

V gene TRBV30 combines with J gene TRBJ2-7; perhaps TRBD1 as D (5 bases). With 0 bases removed from V and 3 bases from J, the gap between germline ends came to 6 bases. The CDR3 is 12 amino acids. Germline CDR1 GTSNPN, CDR2 SVGIG (reference sequence). The CDR3 region is CAWSVQVYEQYF. CDR3 sequence (DNA): TGTGCCTGGAGTGTACAGGTCTACGAGCAGTACTTC.

This clonotype was counted a few times. This sequence joins TRBV7-2 and TRBJ2-4, with D unclear. Trimming left V 2 bases short and J 13 bases short, with 15 bases between. CDR1 and CDR2 (germline): SGHTA, FQGNSA. CDR3 length: 13 amino acids. The CDR3 DNA reads TGTGCCAGCAGCTTAACTCCAGACCAGCAGCAGTACTTC. Encoded protein: CASSLTPDQQQYF.

The chain recombines TRBV6-7 with TRBJ2-3; 13 positions agree with TRBD2. TRBV6-7 is reported as an ORF; its role is uncertain. The CDR3 runs 16 residues. Trimming cost V 2 bases and J 10 bases; bases outside gene matches: 9. The CDR3 protein is CASSYRGLAGEVAQYF. CDR3 DNA: TGTGCCAGCAGTTACCGCGGACTAGCGGGAGAAGTGGCGCAGTATTTT.

The chain combines TRBV3-1 with TRBJ2-7; no firm D call. This CDR3 is built from 16 residues. The V end was cut by 0 bases, the J end by 0 bases, with 12 bases between. Germline CDR1 reads LGHDT; CDR2 reads YNNKEL (reference sequence). The CDR3 DNA follows: TGTGCCAGCAGCCAAGATGCGAGCGCGAACTCCTACGAGCAGTACTTC. Its protein is CASSQDASANSYEQYF.

The genes are TRBV7-8 and TRBJ2-4, with a weak D call TRBD1 (6 bases). Trimming shortened V by 5 bases and J by 1 base, and 18 bases separated the two germline ends. This CDR3 region has 17 residues. The germline V gene encodes CDR1 SGHVS and CDR2 FQNEAQ. The CDR3 reads CASSPHRDNPAKNIQYF. CDR3 sequence (DNA): TGTGCCAGCAGCCCACACCGGGACAACCCGGCCAAAAACATTCAGTACTTC.

This clonotype appeared a few times. The rearrangement joins TRBV5-1 to TRBJ2-5; D unclear. CDR1 is SGHRS, CDR2 YFSETQ, per germline. V gave up 4 bases and J gave up 11 bases, with 21 bases separating them. The CDR3 runs to 14 residues. The CDR3 nucleotides are TGCGCCAGCAGCGTAACCTCTGAAGCTTTAAGGCAGTACTTC. It encodes CASSVTSEALRQYF.

The chain uses TRBV2 and TRBJ1-1; tentative D call: TRBD1 (6 bases). V shed 11 bases and J shed 1 base, with 14 bases lying between them. The CDR3 contains 13 residues. CDR1 SNHLY and CDR2 FYNNEI come from the germline V gene. The CDR3 spells CAVRGAPNTEAFF. The CDR3 nucleotides are TGTGCCGTACGGGGGGCACCGAACACTGAAGCTTTCTTT. Complete variable domain (other parts from reference TRBV2 and TRBJ1-1): EPEVTQTPSHQVTQMGQEVILRCVPISNHLYFYWYRQILGQKVEFLVSFYNNEISEKSEIFDDQFSVERPDGSNFTLKIRSTKLEDSAMYFCAVRGAPNTEAFFGQGTRLTVV.

The chain employs TRBV30 and TRBJ2-5; 15 nucleotides match TRBD2. The CDR3 covers 13 residues. Per germline, CDR1 GTSNPN and CDR2 SVGIG (reference sequence). J was trimmed by 10 bases and V by 5 bases; bases with no gene match: 5. The CDR3 here is CAWEPGLAGGQYF. The CDR3 coding sequence is TGTGCCTGGGAACCGGGACTAGCGGGGGGCCAGTACTTC.

This clonotype has a single count. The chain links TRBV20-1 to TRBJ2-3; 8 nucleotides agree with TRBD2. The CDR3 spans 15 residues. The ends lost 2 bases at V and 6 bases at J; junction bases unmatched: 10. The germline gives CDR1 DFQATT, CDR2 SNEGSKA (reference sequence). The CDR3 DNA is TGCAGTGCTAGACGAACGGGACTAGTGCTTGATACGCAGTATTTT. It is translated as CSARRTGLVLDTQYF.

A note on this clonotype: A much larger clone sits a single nucleotide away, making a read error possible. The CDR3 loop is CAIREGTDQPQHF. CDR3 in DNA: TGTGCCATCCGTGAAGGGACCGATCAGCCCCAGCATTTT. V and J are TRBV10-3 and TRBJ1-5; a possible D gene is TRBD1 (5 bases). This CDR3 contains 13 residues. Germline V gene sequence: CDR1 ENHRY, CDR2 SYGVKD.

This clonotype was counted a few times. The V gene is TRBV5-1, the J gene TRBJ2-4, with 13 bases identical to TRBD2. The DNA end is more similar to TRBJ2-7, so the J call may be wrong. The length of the CDR3 is 16 residues. The germline V gene encodes CDR1 SGHRS and CDR2 YFSETQ. CDR3 DNA sequence: TGCGCCAGCAGCCCCGGGACTAGCGGGACACTGTACGAGCAGTACTTC. Amino acid sequence: CASSPGTSGTLYEQYF.

This clonotype has a handful of counts. J is TRBJ2-1 and V is TRBV10-3; D unresolved. This CDR3 spans 11 amino acids. CDR1 ENHRY and CDR2 SYGVKD come from the germline V gene. V lost 4 bases, J lost 7 bases, and 5 bases lay in between. The CDR3 region has the DNA TGTGCCATCAGTGTTCAGAATGAGCAGTTCTTC. Protein product: CAISVQNEQFF.